The sequence of this TCR beta chain was determined in a study of low-dose radiotherapy and immunotherapy resistance in tumors. This clonotype was recorded many times. Priming of first-strand cDNA relied on TRAV- and TRBV-specific primers (covering alpha and beta chains). With a V-primer adapter and a constant-region primer, TCRs were amplified for around 21 PCR cycles. MiXCR, applied by TCRdb to the reads, yields one record per CDR3 protein. The table records approximately 70,000 distinct CDR3 sequences, around 29% of them present only once. Germline V gene data show CDR1 as SQVTM and CDR2 as ANQGSEA. CDR3 length equals 15 residues. J was trimmed by 4 bases and V by 2 bases; bases with no gene match: 8. The time point denotes: before trial treatment.

The sample here was PBMCs, taken before treatment. This sequence was found in a female donor with ovarian cancer. V is TRBV29-1 and J is TRBJ2-7; the match to TRBD2 covers 10 bases. The CDR3 bases are TGCAGCGTTGAAACGGTGGCTAGCGGGAGTTACGAGCAGTACTTC. Translated, it gives CSVETVASGSYEQYF.